The 7 T cell receptor beta chains below were found in one sample sequenced in a study of cytomegalovirus exposure and HLA in healthy donors. Researchers ran the PCR with 60 Vbeta and 13 Jbeta primers. TCRdb's copy holds only in-frame clones and misses some; the assay was immunoSEQ multiplex PCR. The sample has under 200,000 clones, and its top ten clones hold approximately 2.3%. The sequencing input was PBMCs. The receptors were gathered from a man aged 30-40 years in good health and CMV-seronegative.

This chain connects TRBV7-6 to TRBJ2-1; 7 nucleotides align to TRBD2. Germline CDR1 is SGHVS and CDR2 is FNYEAQ. This CDR3 has 16 residues. Trimming took 2 bases from V and 3 from J; bases not matched to a gene: 7. The CDR3: CASSLNPSGNYNEQFF. As DNA, the CDR3 is TGTGCCAGCAGCTTAAACCCTAGCGGCAACTACAATGAGCAGTTCTTC. Supplemented by reference TRBV7-6 and TRBJ2-1, the full variable domain reads GAGVSQSPRYKVTKRGQDVALRCDPISGHVSLYWYRQALGQGPEFLTYFNYEAQQDKSGLPNDRFSAERPEGSISTLTIQRTEQRDSAMYRCASSLNPSGNYNEQFFGPGTRLTVL.

The rearrangement uses TRBV10-3 and TRBJ1-2, with TRBD1 identical over 8 bases. The ends lost 3 bases at V and 5 bases at J; junction bases unmatched: 8. Germline assignment: CDR1 ENHRY and CDR2 SYGVKD. CDR3 size: 15 residues. The CDR3 coding sequence is TGTGCCATCAGTGATCCCGGGACAGGAACGTATGGCTACACCTTC. Translation gives CAISDPGTGTYGYTF.

The rearrangement joins TRBV19 to TRBJ2-1; possible D gene TRBD1, 6 bases. Germline values: CDR1 LNHDA, CDR2 SQIVND (reference sequence). V lost 10 bases, J lost 8 bases, and 18 bases lay in between. The length of the CDR3 is 13 residues. CDR3 protein: CATRGYNWDEQFF. DNA of the CDR3: TGTGCCACCAGGGGCTATAACTGGGATGAGCAGTTCTTC.

This rearrangement joins TRBV11-3 to TRBJ2-7; TRBD1 matches at 12 bases. V dropped 6 bases and J dropped 5; count of bases not matched to a gene: 5. This CDR3 contains 14 residues. The V gene's germline CDR1 is SGHNT and CDR2 YENEEA. CDR3 sequence: CASRPGQGANEQYF. CDR3 in DNA: TGTGCCAGCAGGCCGGGACAGGGGGCAAACGAGCAGTACTTC.

The chain links TRBV18 to TRBJ1-3, with D unclear. V shed 5 bases and J shed 6 bases, with 14 bases lying between them. There are 14 residues in the CDR3. Germline V gene sequence: CDR1 KGHSH, CDR2 LQKENI. CDR3 region: CASSESAGINTIYF. In DNA form, the CDR3 reads TGTGCCAGCTCAGAATCGGCAGGAATAAACACCATATATTTT. Combining the CDR3 with reference TRBV18 and TRBJ1-3 gives the whole variable domain NAGVMQNPRHLVRRRGQEARLRCSPMKGHSHVYWYRQLPEEGLKFMVYLQKENIIDESGMPKERFSAEFPKEGPSILRIQQVVRGDSAAYFCASSESAGINTIYFGEGSWLTVV.

The rearrangement links TRBV20-1 to TRBJ1-2, with D possibly being TRBD1 (6 bases). Germline lookup yields CDR1 DFQATT and CDR2 SNEGSKA (reference sequence). There are 11 residues in the CDR3. V lost 6 bases and J lost 13, with 18 bases in between. CDR3: CSARPLQGSTF. The CDR3 DNA is TGCAGTGCCAGGCCGCTACAGGGTAGCACCTTC.

The DNA of the CDR3 is TGTGCCAGCAGTCAAGGGGTATACAGGGGGGGCCAGCCCCAGCATTTT. Amino acids: CASSQGVYRGGQPQHF. The chain combines TRBV7-9 with TRBJ1-5; 8 nucleotides line up with TRBD1. The CDR3 spans 16 residues. CDR1 is SEHNR and CDR2 is FQNEAQ in the germline V gene (reference sequence). After removal of 6 bases from V and 7 bases from J, the junction contained 14 bases not matched to a gene.